This is a list of T cell receptor beta chains from one sample in a study of response to subunit inactivated influenza vaccine. TCRdb re-called the RT-PCR reads through MiXCR, storing one row per CDR3 protein. This table holds roughly 570,000 distinct CDR3 sequences, 11% to 15% found once. The source was PBMCs from blood, collected about 11 days after vaccination. The source is a man aged 50 to 60 who received an inactivated influenza vaccine. Each CDR3 is given with its conserved first and last residue. The D gene is left open where the match is weak. The listing skips clone size in some rows; elsewhere it reads once, few, many or a size class.

clone size	V gene	D gene	J gene	CDR3 DNA	CDR3 protein
-	TRBV2	TRBD2	TRBJ2-1	TGTGCCAGCAGTGAAGGACTAGCGGCGTACAATGAGCAGTTCTTC	CASSEGLAAYNEQFF
once	TRBV5-8	TRBD1	TRBJ2-3	TGTGCCAGCAGCGCTGGGACAGGGGGCAACACAGATACGCAGTATTTT	CASSAGTGGNTDTQYF
-	TRBV7-2	-	TRBJ2-1	TGTGCCAGCAGCCGGCCAGGGGTGAGTGAGCAGTTCTTC	CASSRPGVSEQFF
few	TRBV7-8	TRBD2	TRBJ2-7	TGTGCCAGCAGCTTAGGACTAGCGGGAGGCCTCTCCTCCTACGAGCAGTACTTC	CASSLGLAGGLSSYEQYF
-	TRBV11-2	-	TRBJ2-7	TGTGCCAGCAGCTATGGAGGGTCACAATTCTACGAGCAGTACTTC	CASSYGGSQFYEQYF
many	TRBV18	-	TRBJ1-2	TGCGCCAGCAGCCCAGGGACCGATTATGGCTACACCTTC	CASSPGTDYGYTF
-	TRBV9	-	TRBJ2-3	TGTGCCAGCAGCGTACGTTGGGGGGAGGATACGCAGTATTTT	CASSVRWGEDTQYF
-	TRBV27	TRBD2	TRBJ2-5	TGTGCCAGTTCTGGGCTAGCGGGGGTTGAGACCCAGTACTTC	CASSGLAGVETQYF
-	TRBV10-3	-	TRBJ2-1	TGTGCCATCAGTGAGGGGATAGCGATGAGCTCCTACAATGAGCAGTTCTTC	CAISEGIAMSSYNEQFF
-	TRBV4-3	-	TRBJ2-4	TGCGCCAGCAGCCAGCACTCCGGGACTATTCAGTACTTC	CASSQHSGTIQYF
few	TRBV20-1	TRBD2	TRBJ2-5	TGCAGTGCTAGGTTGGCTAGCGGGATAGAGACCCAGTACTTC	CSARLASGIETQYF
-	TRBV24-1	-	TRBJ2-2	TGTGCCACCAGTGATTTGGGTCCTCCCGGGGAGCTGTTTTTT	CATSDLGPPGELFF
few	TRBV14	TRBD2	TRBJ2-7	TGTGCCAGCAGCCATGCACCGGGACTAGCGCGGTACGAGCAGTACTTC	CASSHAPGLARYEQYF
-	TRBV2	-	TRBJ2-7	TGTGCCAGCAGTCGCCTACCAGCCTACGAGCAGTACTTC	CASSRLPAYEQYF
-	TRBV7-2	-	TRBJ2-1	TGTGCCAGCAGTTACTTAGGTCCCAGGGTCATCTACAATGAGCAGTTCTTC	CASSYLGPRVIYNEQFF
-	TRBV19	-	TRBJ2-3	TGTGCCAGTAGTTTAAACCCGACCGGCGATACGCAGTATTTT	CASSLNPTGDTQYF
-	TRBV7-6	TRBD2	TRBJ2-4	TGTGCCAGCAGCTTAGCGCCCCAGCGGGGGGGAGCCAAAAACATTCAGTACTTC	CASSLAPQRGGAKNIQYF
-	TRBV12-3/TRBV12-4	-	TRBJ1-1	TGTGCCAGCAGTTTTGGGGGCTTCGCTGAAGCTTTCTTT	CASSFGGFAEAFF
-	TRBV29-1	-	TRBJ2-7	TGCAGCGTTGAAGATCAGGGGTCTCGGCAGTACTTC	CSVEDQGSRQYF